This entry concerns a single T cell receptor (beta chain). Antigen specificity is unknown. CDR3 length: 14 residues. Germline CDR1 reads MDHEN; CDR2 reads SYDVKM. The V gene lost 6 bases and the J gene lost 2 bases, with 13 bases spanning the gap. These data originate in a study of cytomegalovirus exposure and HLA in healthy donors. Overall study results and limits: The classifier, whose performance was assessed in both the original and validation cohorts, reportedly diagnosed cytomegalovirus status with high specificity and sensitivity.

Profiling relied on immunoSEQ multiplex PCR, and the TCRdb table lists in-frame clones only, not all of them. The profile shows hundreds of thousands of clones, 80% to 90% of them singletons. This rearrangement joins TRBV28 to TRBJ1-2; D possibly corresponds to TRBD1 (6 bases). The origin of this receptor is a man younger than 35 in good health and CMV-seronegative. The sample taken for sequencing was PBMCs. CDR3 sequence: CASRQQGPNYGYTF. For the CDR3, the DNA is TGTGCCAGCAGACAACAGGGTCCCAACTATGGCTACACCTTC.